A selection of T cell receptor beta chains follows, all from one sample in a study of T cells in Graves' hyperthyroidism and ophthalmopathy. Each CDR3 protein gets one entry after TCRdb re-called the multiplex PCR reads with MiXCR. The table records some 560,000 distinct CDR3 sequences, 13% to 15% of them present only once. Sequencing was done on a sample of blood. The receptors originated from a woman in her thirties or forties with Graves' hyperthyroidism. Both conserved end residues are part of each CDR3. A D gene is named only where the DNA matches it firmly. Clone size is not always given. Where it is, it says once, few, many or a class for expanded clones.

J: TRBJ2-7; size: many; V: TRBV5-1; D: TRBD2; DNA: TGCGCCAGCAGCCTTCCAGGACTAGAAACTGGCGAGCAGTACTTC; CDR3: CASSLPGLETGEQYF
J: TRBJ1-1; size: many; V: TRBV20-1; D: NA; DNA: TGCAGTGCTCCTGATGTGGGATTCATGAACACTGAAGCTTTCTTT; CDR3: CSAPDVGFMNTEAFF
J: TRBJ1-5; size: many; V: TRBV2; D: TRBD1; DNA: TGTGCCAGCAGTTGGGGGACAGCTAGCAATCAGCCCCAGCATTTT; CDR3: CASSWGTASNQPQHF
J: TRBJ2-2; size: NA; V: TRBV19; D: NA; DNA: TGTGCCAGTAGTATAGTTCTTACCGGGGAGCTGTTTTTT; CDR3: CASSIVLTGELFF
J: TRBJ2-7; size: many; V: TRBV7-2; D: NA; DNA: TGTGCCAGCAGCGGCACTCTATACGAGCAGTACTTC; CDR3: CASSGTLYEQYF
J: TRBJ2-5; size: many; V: TRBV28; D: NA; DNA: TGTGCCAGCAGTTCGTTTCGTGGGAGTGTTAAAGAGACCCAGTACTTC; CDR3: CASSSFRGSVKETQYF
J: TRBJ1-4; size: many; V: TRBV7-2; D: NA; DNA: TGTGCCAGCAGCCCACTGGCGTCTAATGAAAAACTGTTTTTT; CDR3: CASSPLASNEKLFF
J: TRBJ1-1; size: many; V: TRBV7-2; D: NA; DNA: TGTGCCAGCAGCTCGGGACCGATCTTGAACACTGAAGCTTTCTTT; CDR3: CASSSGPILNTEAFF
J: TRBJ2-1; size: many; V: TRBV7-6; D: TRBD2; DNA: TGTGCCAGCAGCGCGGGACTAGCGGGTACCAGCTCCTACAATGAGCAGTTCTTC; CDR3: CASSAGLAGTSSYNEQFF
J: TRBJ1-4; size: few; V: TRBV3-1; D: NA; DNA: TGTGCCAGCACAGGGGCGGCCAATGAAAAACTGTTTTTT; CDR3: CASTGAANEKLFF
J: TRBJ2-2; size: many; V: TRBV7-6; D: NA; DNA: TGTGCCAGCAGCCCCAGGACCCTGAACACCGGGGAGCTGTTTTTT; CDR3: CASSPRTLNTGELFF
J: TRBJ1-5; size: many; V: TRBV28; D: TRBD1; DNA: TGTGCCAGCAGTTCGACGGGACAGGGTTTGCGAGGAGATCAGCCCCAGCATTTT; CDR3: CASSSTGQGLRGDQPQHF
J: TRBJ2-3; size: many; V: TRBV3-1; D: NA; DNA: TGTGCCAGCAGCCAAGAACTCACGCAGCCGAGCACAGATACGCAGTATTTT; CDR3: CASSQELTQPSTDTQYF
J: TRBJ2-5; size: many; V: TRBV6-5; D: NA; DNA: TGTGCCAGCAGCCTCTCACCCGGGGCGGGGGAGACCCAGTACTTC; CDR3: CASSLSPGAGETQYF
J: TRBJ1-2; size: NA; V: TRBV5-1; D: NA; DNA: TGCGCCAGCAGCGACCCCGGGATCAACTATGGCTACACCTTC; CDR3: CASSDPGINYGYTF
J: TRBJ2-1; size: many; V: TRBV7-9; D: NA; DNA: TGTGCCAGCAGCTTAGCGCAGGGCATCTACAATGAGCAGTTCTTC; CDR3: CASSLAQGIYNEQFF
J: TRBJ2-1; size: NA; V: TRBV12-5; D: TRBD1; DNA: TGTGCTAGTGGTTCGGGACAGGGATCCTACAATGAGCAGTTCTTC; CDR3: CASGSGQGSYNEQFF
J: TRBJ2-1; size: many; V: TRBV2; D: TRBD2; DNA: TGTGCCAGCAGTATGACTAGCGGACTCAATGAGCGGTTCTTC; CDR3: CASSMTSGLNERFF
J: TRBJ1-2; size: NA; V: TRBV6-5; D: NA; DNA: TGTGCCAGCAGTTACCCCGACGAGGACAGATCCTATGGCTACACCTTC; CDR3: CASSYPDEDRSYGYTF
J: TRBJ1-1; size: NA; V: TRBV5-1; D: NA; DNA: TGCGCCAGCAGCCTCACCCCACAGGGACCGAACACTGAAGCTTTCTTT; CDR3: CASSLTPQGPNTEAFF
J: TRBJ2-7; size: many; V: TRBV20-1; D: NA; DNA: TGCAGTGCCCCCCGAGGGCTGTTCTCCTACGAGCAGTACTTC; CDR3: CSAPRGLFSYEQYF
J: TRBJ1-1; size: NA; V: TRBV2; D: NA; DNA: TGCGCCAGCACGGAAAGGGTGATAAACACTGAAGCTTTCTTT; CDR3: CASTERVINTEAFF
J: TRBJ1-1; size: many; V: TRBV6-5; D: NA; DNA: TGTGCCAGCAGTTACTCAGGCAGCGGGGACACTGAAGCTTTCTTT; CDR3: CASSYSGSGDTEAFF
J: TRBJ2-5; size: many; V: TRBV18; D: TRBD2; DNA: TGTGCCAGCTCACAAAGTAGCGGGAATCGAGAGACCCAGTACTTC; CDR3: CASSQSSGNRETQYF
J: TRBJ1-4; size: NA; V: TRBV27; D: NA; DNA: TGTGCCAGCAGTCCCACAGGGTTTGTAAAACTGTTTTTT; CDR3: CASSPTGFVKLFF
J: TRBJ2-1; size: NA; V: TRBV6-1; D: NA; DNA: TGTGCCAGCGAGGAAGATAGGTCCTACAATGAGCAGTTCTTC; CDR3: CASEEDRSYNEQFF
J: TRBJ2-1; size: few; V: TRBV6-4; D: NA; DNA: TGTGCCAGCAGTGTCGGAGCTAGCGCGGCCTACAATGAGCAGTTCTTC; CDR3: CASSVGASAAYNEQFF
J: TRBJ2-1; size: many; V: TRBV20-1; D: TRBD2; DNA: TGCAGTGCTAGAGCGGGGACTAGCGGGAGCTTCAATGAGCAGTTCTTC; CDR3: CSARAGTSGSFNEQFF
J: TRBJ1-5; size: few; V: TRBV11-2; D: NA; DNA: TGTGCCAGCAGCCCTGAAACCGAATCTACCCAGCATTTT; CDR3: CASSPETESTQHF
J: TRBJ1-6; size: NA; V: TRBV18; D: TRBD1; DNA: TGTGCCAGCTCCCACGCAGAGGGGGCGTCCCATAATTCACCCCTCCACTTT; CDR3: CASSHAEGASHNSPLHF
J: TRBJ2-1; size: many; V: TRBV12-3/TRBV12-4; D: NA; DNA: TGTGCCAGCAGTTCACGACCGACTAGTTGGGATGAGCAGTTCTTC; CDR3: CASSSRPTSWDEQFF
J: TRBJ2-3; size: few; V: TRBV30; D: NA; DNA: TGTGCCTGGAGTCGGTACACAGATACGCAGTATTTT; CDR3: CAWSRYTDTQYF
J: TRBJ1-4; size: few; V: TRBV28; D: NA; DNA: TGTGCCAGCAGCCCTCAGGCGAATGAGGGAAAACTGTTTTTT; CDR3: CASSPQANEGKLFF
J: TRBJ2-2; size: few; V: TRBV29-1; D: NA; DNA: TGCAGCATTAGAAAAGGGGGTCTCACCGGGGAGCTGTTTTTT; CDR3: CSIRKGGLTGELFF
J: TRBJ1-2; size: once; V: TRBV4-1; D: NA; DNA: TGCGCCAGCAGCCAAGATAAGACACCTCAAATCTATGGCTACACCTTC; CDR3: CASSQDKTPQIYGYTF
J: TRBJ2-3; size: many; V: TRBV5-1; D: NA; DNA: TGTGCCAGCAGCTTAGAGGGGCGCAGGACAGATACGCAGTATTTT; CDR3: CASSLEGRRTDTQYF
J: TRBJ1-1; size: few; V: TRBV7-8; D: TRBD1; DNA: TGTGCCAGCAACCAAAACAGGGGTTTGGTGAACACTGAAGCTTTCTTT; CDR3: CASNQNRGLVNTEAFF
J: TRBJ1-2; size: few; V: TRBV7-9; D: NA; DNA: TGTGCCAGCAGCTTACTAGGGACGAATAACTATGGCTACACCTTC; CDR3: CASSLLGTNNYGYTF
J: TRBJ2-3; size: NA; V: TRBV6-1; D: TRBD2; DNA: TGTGCCAGCAGGCCCGGGACTAGCGGGAGTACAGATACGCAGTATTTT; CDR3: CASRPGTSGSTDTQYF
J: TRBJ2-7; size: many; V: TRBV11-3; D: NA; DNA: TGTGCCAGCAGCTCAAATACAAAGGGCCCGCTCTACGAGCAGTACTTC; CDR3: CASSSNTKGPLYEQYF
J: TRBJ2-1; size: many; V: TRBV28; D: TRBD2; DNA: TGTGCCAGCAGTAACTCGGCTAGCGGGAGTACAGATGAGCAGTTCTTC; CDR3: CASSNSASGSTDEQFF
J: TRBJ1-1; size: many; V: TRBV12-3/TRBV12-4; D: NA; DNA: TGTGCCAGCAGTTTACTAAATGCTGTGGGGACTTTCTTT; CDR3: CASSLLNAVGTFF
J: TRBJ1-1; size: many; V: TRBV2; D: TRBD1; DNA: TGTGCCAGCGCTTGGACAGGGTACTTCCCTGAAGCTTTCTTT; CDR3: CASAWTGYFPEAFF
J: TRBJ2-7; size: many; V: TRBV7-9; D: NA; DNA: TGTGCCAGCACCTTTGTGGGGTCCAACGAGCAGTACTTC; CDR3: CASTFVGSNEQYF
J: TRBJ2-1; size: NA; V: TRBV6-1; D: TRBD1; DNA: TGTGCCAGCAGTTCAGGGACAGGGGGGTTCGGTGAGCAGTTCTTC; CDR3: CASSSGTGGFGEQFF
J: TRBJ2-3; size: many; V: TRBV5-1; D: NA; DNA: TGCGCCAGCAGCTTGGGGATAAGCACAGATACGCAGTATTTT; CDR3: CASSLGISTDTQYF
J: TRBJ2-6; size: many; V: TRBV11-1; D: NA; DNA: TGTGCCAGCAGCCCAGGGAACTCTGGGGCCAACGTCCTGACTTTC; CDR3: CASSPGNSGANVLTF
J: TRBJ1-2; size: few; V: TRBV28; D: NA; DNA: TGTGCCAGCAGTACCCTCGCAACGCGGGGCGGCTACACCTTC; CDR3: CASSTLATRGGYTF
J: TRBJ1-6; size: few; V: TRBV2; D: TRBD1; DNA: TGTGCCAGCAGTGAAAACAGGGGGGGTTCACCCCTCCACTTT; CDR3: CASSENRGGSPLHF